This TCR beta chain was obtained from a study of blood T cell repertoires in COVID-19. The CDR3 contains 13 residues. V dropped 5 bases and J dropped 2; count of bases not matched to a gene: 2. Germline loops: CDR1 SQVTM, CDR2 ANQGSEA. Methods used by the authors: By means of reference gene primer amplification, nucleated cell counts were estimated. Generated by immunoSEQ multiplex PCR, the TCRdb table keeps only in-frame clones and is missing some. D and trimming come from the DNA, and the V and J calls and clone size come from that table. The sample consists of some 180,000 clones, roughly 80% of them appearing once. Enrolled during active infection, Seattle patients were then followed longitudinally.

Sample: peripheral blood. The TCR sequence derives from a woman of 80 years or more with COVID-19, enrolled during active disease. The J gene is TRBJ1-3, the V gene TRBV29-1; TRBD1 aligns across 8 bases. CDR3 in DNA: TGCAGCGTTCAGGGGGCGCCTGGAAACACCATATATTTT. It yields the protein CSVQGAPGNTIYF.